The 2 T cell receptor beta chains given below trace back to one sample, sequenced in a study of T-cell reconstitution after alpha-beta-depleted transplantation in children. Library preparation (for TCRbeta) was performed with unique molecular identifiers. TCRdb itself ran the PCR reads through MiXCR, one entry per CDR3 protein. The data hold 500,000 to 750,000 distinct CDR3 sequences, with roughly 13% observed a single time. The sequencing used PBMCs, mostly from graft donor cells, collected 360 days after TCRalphabeta/CD19-depleted stem cell transplant. All receptors derive from a male patient under 18 who had a stem cell transplant for acute myeloid leukemia, so the T cells may come from the graft donor.

The rearrangement links TRBV4-2 to TRBJ2-5; 11 bases align to TRBD2. J lost 2 bases, V lost 0 bases, and 5 bases had no gene match. The CDR3 spans 17 residues. Germline V gene sequence: CDR1 LGHNA, CDR2 YNFKEQ. The CDR3 DNA follows: TGTGCCAGCAGCCAAGACCGACTAGCGGGGATACAAGAGACCCAGTACTTC. This codes for CASSQDRLAGIQETQYF.

In this sample, this clonotype turned up a few times. This chain uses TRBV12-3 or TRBV12-4 with TRBJ2-3; 8 bases are shared with TRBD2. Unmatched junction bases numbered 12, after V lost 6 bases and J lost 7 bases. The CDR3 is made up of 15 amino acids. The CDR3 is CASRHSGALGNTQYF. CDR3 sequence (DNA): TGTGCCAGCAGACATAGCGGGGCCCTCGGGAATACGCAGTATTTT.